This T cell receptor beta chain originates from a study of blood T cell repertoires in COVID-19. Study-level information: Samples representing acute and convalescent COVID-19 were sourced from the United States, Italy and Spain. Nucleic acid was either cDNA or gDNA, and it came from T cells, B-cell-depleted T cells, or PBMCs.

Per the authors' pipeline: Estimation of nucleated cell counts was performed using reference gene primer amplification. Data came from immunoSEQ multiplex PCR; TCRdb stores just in-frame clones and leaves some out. V, J and clone size were drawn from that table, and D and trimming were deduced from the DNA. The sample lists over 200,000 clones; 85% to 90% were seen once. V shed 1 base, J shed 1 base, and the junction held 2 bases outside the gene matches. Looked up from germline, CDR1 is SNHLY and CDR2 is FYNNEI. The CDR3 has 15 amino acids. The chain carries TRBV2 and TRBJ2-3, with 7 bases aligning to TRBD2. This receptor was obtained from a woman aged 55-75 years with acute or convalescent COVID-19. Sequencing used peripheral blood. CDR3 sequence (DNA): TGTGCCAGCAGTGAAGGTCTAGCGGGCACAGATACGCAGTATTTT. Residues: CASSEGLAGTDTQYF. Drawing the rest from reference TRBV2 and TRBJ2-3, the complete variable domain is EPEVTQTPSHQVTQMGQEVILRCVPISNHLYFYWYRQILGQKVEFLVSFYNNEISEKSEIFDDQFSVERPDGSNFTLKIRSTKLEDSAMYFCASSEGLAGTDTQYFGPGTRLTVL.